The sequence of this T cell receptor beta chain was determined in a study of neoadjuvant anti-PD-1 for oral cavity cancer. For the study at large: Patients mostly received three to four biweekly nivolumab doses at 3 mg/kg before surgery. Non-progressing patients received a fourth nivolumab dose near day 43, then surgery on days 50-56.

Using immunoSEQ multiplex PCR, the repertoire was profiled, and TCRdb retains in-frame clones only, with some absent. In the table there are fewer than 7,500 clones, approximately 54% of which are singletons. The sample in question was tumor tissue, obtained before nivolumab (anti-PD-1) treatment. This TCR came from a person between 35 and 79 years old with oral cavity squamous cell carcinoma.

CDR3 loop: CASSERERGTQYF. DNA of the CDR3: TGCGCCAGCAGTGAGAGGGAGCGCGGGACCCAGTACTTC. V is TRBV10-1 and J is TRBJ2-5, with a possible D match to TRBD2 (5 bases). The germline V gene has CDR1 WNHNN and CDR2 SYGVQD (reference sequence). The CDR3 spans 13 residues. Trimming cost V 2 bases and J 7 bases, with 11 bases left between them.